This T cell receptor beta chain was observed in a study of T cell repertoires in cytomegalovirus infection (dated by TCRdb to 2018 to 2020). Background on the whole study: Peptide stimulations targeted recently identified HLA-C-restricted CMV epitopes, whose presentation resists viral immunomodulation, together with well-studied HLA-B-restricted epitopes. Donor HLA type was relevant to the analysis, because carriage of CMV infection together with the matching HLA type was indicated by public TCR beta signatures.

The trim is 1 base for V and 8 bases for J, with a gap of 2 bases between the germline ends. The germline V gene (reference sequence) sets CDR1 to SEHNR and CDR2 to FQNEAQ. The CDR3 spans 11 residues, from the cysteine through the phenylalanine. Solely the CDR3 DNA is kept, with 33 bases framed from the first base. General conclusions and limits of the study: In the ex vivo response, HLA-C-restricted CMV-specific TCR beta clonotypes were dominant, and in two of eight donors the single most frequent clonotype came from this HLA-C-restricted group. Carriers of CMV infection plus the relevant HLA type were discriminated by the cumulative frequency of public TCR beta family members in the study cohort and in an independent roughly 320-donor cohort.

This clonotype was found many times. Its antigen is still unknown. Base qualities are not recorded, but no much larger clone differs from it by a single base. The treatment or condition label here, explained by the study, means: in vitro stimulation with specific CMV peptide epitopes to enrich CMV-specific T cells. Sequencing was carried out with an Illumina HiSeq 1500. The public reads were run again by TCRdb, first through fastp at Q25 and then through MiXCR, and only productive beta chains were kept. Each record represents a unique CDR3 protein, reported with the most common genes and DNA among its rows. The sample yields about half a million distinct CDR3 sequences; roughly 34% were counted once. Jointly, the top ten make up under 20% of the sample.

The TCR sequence derives from a human donor in good health (CMV status not recorded). Some clones in this sample may be carry-over from other donors' samples. The V and J genes are TRBV7-9 and TRBJ1-4, with an unclear D gene assignment. Material: cultured PBMCs, obtained from culture after CMV antigen stimulation. Read as DNA, the sequence is TGTGCCAGCAGCTTAGACGAAAAACTGTTTTTT. This yields the protein CASSLDEKLFF.